A single sample gave rise to the 12 T cell receptor beta chains below, sequenced in a study of blood T cells in healthy people across ages. Next came a second PCR, run for 7 to 11 cycles, which used a sample-barcoded 5' primer along with a J-beta primer mix. From the 5' RACE reads, TCRdb called clonotypes with MiXCR, one entry per CDR3 protein. The repertoire holds 650,000 to 1,000,000 distinct CDR3 sequences, with about 36% as singletons. The sequencing sample was made of blood. The source of these receptors is a man younger than 35 in good health.

This clonotype has more than one count but fewer than ten. The V and J genes are TRBV29-1 and TRBJ1-1; D is possibly TRBD1 (5 bases). Trimming pared 0 bases from V and 2 bases from J, leaving 7 bases between. The CDR3 is 13 amino acids. Looked up from germline, CDR1 is SQVTM and CDR2 is ANQGSEA. CDR3 sequence reads: CSVEEGRNTEAFF. CDR3 sequence (DNA): TGCAGCGTTGAAGAGGGGCGCAACACTGAAGCTTTCTTT.

J is TRBJ1-1 and V is TRBV6-6; TRBD1 is a possible D gene (6 bases). Trimming removed 2 bases from V and 1 base from J, with 14 bases in between. CDR1 MNHNY and CDR2 SVGAGI come from the germline V gene (reference sequence). The CDR3 is 16 amino acids. CDR3 sequence reads: CASSYRAGTSNTEAFF. In DNA form, the CDR3 reads TGTGCCAGCAGTTACCGAGCCGGGACATCGAACACTGAAGCTTTCTTT.

Notes on this clonotype: With a much larger clone just one base away, this may be a read error. The gene calls are TRBV30 and TRBJ1-2, with a weak D call TRBD1 (5 bases). Trimming pared 0 bases from V and 8 bases from J, leaving 19 bases between. Germline V gene lookup returns CDR1 GTSNPN and CDR2 SVGIG (reference sequence). The CDR3 is 15 residues long. CDR3 bases: TGTGCCTGGAGTGTAAATAGTTGGGCAGGGAAAGGCTACACCTTC. Amino acid sequence: CAWSVNSWAGKGYTF.

This chain joins TRBV25-1 and TRBJ1-2; the D is unclear. The CDR3 sequence is 14 residues long. The germline CDR1 and CDR2 sequences are MGHDK and SYGVNS. The germline V and J ends were trimmed by 6 bases and 4 bases, with 15 bases remaining between them. CDR3 coding DNA: TGTGCCAGCAGCCCCGCGGCCTCCCTCTATGGCTACACCTTC. It specifies CASSPAASLYGYTF.

This clonotype was seen ten or more times. The chain combines TRBV12-3 or TRBV12-4 with TRBJ2-4; the match to TRBD1 covers 9 bases. The trim removed 4 bases at V and 2 bases at J, leaving 3 bases unmatched. The CDR3 is 15 residues long. CDR3 DNA sequence: TGTGCCAGCAGTTCAGGACAGGGGACCAAAAACATTCAGTACTTC. As protein: CASSSGQGTKNIQYF.

V gene TRBV9 combines with J gene TRBJ2-1, with 11 bases lining up with TRBD1. Germline V gene data show CDR1 as SGDLS and CDR2 as YYNGEE. The CDR3 spans 15 residues. V was clipped by 4 bases and J by 9 bases; unmatched bases: 9. The CDR3 DNA follows: TGTGCCAGCAGCTCCTCGGACAGGGGGCTGGGTGAGCAGTTCTTC. This translates into CASSSSDRGLGEQFF. Combining the CDR3 with reference TRBV9 and TRBJ2-1 gives the whole variable domain DSGVTQTPKHLITATGQRVTLRCSPRSGDLSVYWYQQSLDQGLQFLIQYYNGEERAKGNILERFSAQQFPDLHSELNLSSLELGDSALYFCASSSSDRGLGEQFFGPGTRLTVL.

This chain connects TRBV5-1 to TRBJ2-2, with 7 bases lining up with TRBD1. The CDR3 covers 14 residues. Trimming removed 4 bases from V and 7 bases from J; junction bases left unmatched: 7. The germline V gene encodes CDR1 SGHRS and CDR2 YFSETQ. The CDR3 reads CASSERTGGGELFF. DNA of the CDR3: TGCGCCAGCAGCGAAAGGACAGGCGGCGGGGAGCTGTTTTTT.

The chain is built from TRBV4-3 and TRBJ1-2, with D possibly being TRBD1 (5 bases). This CDR3 is 15 amino acids long. Germline CDR1 reads LGHNA; CDR2 reads YSLEER. The ends were cut back, 4 bases at V and 8 bases at J, with 20 bases in the middle. The CDR3 reads CASSRRFGTGQGYTF. As DNA, the CDR3 is TGCGCCAGCAGCCGCCGCTTTGGGACGGGGCAAGGCTACACCTTC.

This clonotype was seen a handful of times. The genes are TRBV12-3 or TRBV12-4 and TRBJ2-7, with 9 bases aligning to TRBD1. The CDR3 contains 14 residues. V trimming: 6 bases; J trimming: 6 bases; junction bases outside the gene matches: 9. The CDR3 DNA sequence: TGTGCCAGCAGCCAACAGGGGGCGGTAATCGAGCAGTACTTC. It translates to CASSQQGAVIEQYF.

To note about this clonotype: A clone one base away is much larger, so this may be a read error. V and J are TRBV7-7 and TRBJ2-3, with a weak D call TRBD2 (6 bases). Germline V CDR1 and CDR2: SSHAT, FNYEAQ (reference sequence). The CDR3 length is 14 residues. The CDR3 DNA is TGTGCTAGCGGCTTAGGCGCTAGCCCAGATACGCAGTATTTT. Translated, it gives CASGLGASPDTQYF.

The rearrangement uses TRBV5-1 and TRBJ2-7, with 9 nucleotides matching TRBD1. The germline gives CDR1 SGHRS, CDR2 YFSETQ. The junction had 10 bases not matched to a gene; V was cut back by 2 bases and J by 7 bases. The CDR3 length is 15 residues. CDR3: CASSFLQGASNEQYF. The CDR3 region has the DNA TGCGCCAGCAGCTTCCTACAGGGGGCGAGCAATGAGCAGTACTTC.

This clonotype was recorded at least ten times. The V and J genes are TRBV11-2 and TRBJ1-2; 9 bases line up with TRBD1. The length of the CDR3 is 13 residues. V shed 4 bases, J shed 13 bases, and the junction held 10 bases outside the gene matches. Germline V lookup: CDR1 SGHAT, CDR2 FQNNGV. The CDR3, as DNA: TGTGCCAGCAGCTCCACGGGACAGGGAACTCCCACCTTC. Translating it yields CASSSTGQGTPTF.